This T cell receptor (beta chain) was captured by sequencing in a study of spatial heterogeneity in lung cancer. General study points: Tumors with more nonsynonymous mutations had more expanded intratumoral alpha and beta TCRs. The study found that ubiquitous and regional expanded TCR counts tracked ubiquitous and regional nonsynonymous mutations, respectively.

Time point noted: sample taken at primary tumor resection. Samples were donated by 72 untreated early-stage non-small cell lung cancer patients. Every TCR cDNA molecule carried a tag that served as a unique molecular identifier. Using its own MiXCR run on the 5' RACE reads, TCRdb lists one record per CDR3 protein. The sample lists some 9,300 distinct CDR3 sequences, 45% to 65% occurring once. Comments on this clonotype: Its target is not known. The library was designed around alpha chains, so this beta chain is a stray read whose abundance carries little weight.

With V trimmed by 5 bases and J by 1 base, 7 bases remained unmatched. From germline, CDR1 is LGHNA and CDR2 YNFKEQ. This CDR3 has 16 amino acids. The sequencing here drew on lung tumor tissue, taken at surgery. The V gene is TRBV4-2, the J gene TRBJ2-3; 9 bases map to TRBD2. The TCR was taken from a female donor with early-stage non-small cell lung cancer. CDR3 sequence (DNA): TGTGCCAGCAGCGGGGGAGCGGGGGGCGGCACAGATACGCAGTATTTT. It translates to CASSGGAGGGTDTQYF.